The rows below give T cell receptor beta chains drawn from one sample of a study of blood T cell repertoires in COVID-19. Method: immunoSEQ multiplex PCR; TCRdb's copy keeps in-frame clones and lacks some. The table records roughly 200,000 clones, about four fifths of them present only once. Sample: peripheral blood. These receptor sequences come from a woman aged 40 to 55 with COVID-19, enrolled during active disease. Both conserved end residues are part of each CDR3. Fields, in order: D gene, V gene, clone size, J gene, CDR3 protein, CDR3 DNA. D genes are given only for firm matches. The listing skips clone size in some rows; elsewhere it reads once, few, many or a size class.

D: -
V: TRBV12-5
size: -
J: TRBJ1-3
CDR3: CASGLGAVSGNTIYF
DNA: TGTGCTAGTGGTTTGGGAGCGGTCTCTGGAAACACCATATATTTT

D: -
V: TRBV30
size: -
J: TRBJ2-5
CDR3: CAWSVRETQYF
DNA: TGTGCCTGGAGTGTCCGGGAGACCCAGTACTTC

D: -
V: TRBV5-4
size: -
J: TRBJ2-5
CDR3: CASKNLAYQETQYF
DNA: TGTGCCAGCAAAAATCTAGCGTACCAAGAGACCCAGTACTTC

D: TRBD1
V: TRBV7-2
size: -
J: TRBJ1-2
CDR3: CASSLTGGLGGYTF
DNA: TGTGCCAGCAGCTTGACAGGGGGCTTGGGTGGCTACACCTTC

D: TRBD2
V: TRBV19
size: -
J: TRBJ2-7
CDR3: CASSPLAGVVEQYF
DNA: TGTGCCAGTAGCCCACTAGCGGGAGTGGTGGAGCAGTACTTC

D: -
V: TRBV6-1
size: -
J: TRBJ2-3
CDR3: CASRETGVRSTSTQYF
DNA: TGTGCCAGCAGGGAAACGGGAGTGAGGAGCACGAGTACGCAGTATTTT

D: TRBD2
V: TRBV5-1
size: -
J: TRBJ2-1
CDR3: CASSLVQRGNNEQFF
DNA: TGCGCCAGCAGCTTGGTTCAGCGGGGTAACAATGAGCAGTTCTTC

D: -
V: TRBV10-2
size: -
J: TRBJ1-1
CDR3: CASSQTGNTEAFF
DNA: TGCGCCAGCAGCCAGACAGGGAACACTGAAGCTTTCTTT

D: -
V: TRBV6-5
size: -
J: TRBJ1-1
CDR3: CASRVMNTEAFF
DNA: TGTGCCAGCCGGGTCATGAACACTGAAGCTTTCTTT

D: -
V: TRBV6-1
size: -
J: TRBJ1-2
CDR3: CASSERPGHENYGYTF
DNA: TGTGCCAGCAGTGAACGACCGGGACACGAAAACTATGGCTACACCTTC

D: TRBD2
V: TRBV4-1
size: -
J: TRBJ2-5
CDR3: CASSQDGTSGEQETQYF
DNA: TGCGCCAGCAGCCAAGACGGGACTAGCGGAGAACAAGAGACCCAGTACTTC

D: -
V: TRBV11-1
size: -
J: TRBJ1-1
CDR3: CASSTGDEAFF
DNA: TGTGCCAGCAGCACCGGGGATGAAGCTTTCTTT

D: -
V: TRBV7-3
size: -
J: TRBJ2-2
CDR3: CASSVGMGVGTGELFF
DNA: TGTGCCAGCAGCGTAGGAATGGGAGTCGGGACCGGGGAGCTGTTTTTT

D: -
V: TRBV5-1
size: -
J: TRBJ2-2
CDR3: CASSPGSNTGELFF
DNA: TGCGCAAGCAGTCCAGGGTCGAACACCGGGGAGCTGTTTTTT

D: TRBD2
V: TRBV19
size: -
J: TRBJ2-6
CDR3: CASTPSPTGTSTDSGANVLTF
DNA: TGTGCCAGTACCCCATCACCGACCGGGACTAGCACCGACTCTGGGGCCAACGTCCTGACTTTC

D: -
V: TRBV5-1
size: few
J: TRBJ2-7
CDR3: CASSLTRGYEQYF
DNA: TGCGCCAGCAGCTTGACCCGGGGATACGAGCAGTACTTC

D: -
V: TRBV19
size: -
J: TRBJ1-4
CDR3: CASSSGDNEKLFF
DNA: TGTGCCAGTAGTTCCGGGGATAATGAAAAACTGTTTTTT

D: -
V: TRBV7-9
size: -
J: TRBJ1-5
CDR3: CASSSTASNQPQHF
DNA: TGTGCCAGCAGCTCCACAGCAAGCAATCAGCCCCAGCATTTT

D: TRBD2
V: TRBV4-1
size: -
J: TRBJ2-5
CDR3: CASSQGTSGAQETQYF
DNA: TGCGCCAGCAGCCAAGGGACTAGCGGGGCCCAAGAGACCCAGTACTTC

D: TRBD1
V: TRBV29-1
size: -
J: TRBJ1-1
CDR3: CSVNRGDTEAFF
DNA: TGCAGCGTTAACAGGGGGGACACTGAAGCTTTCTTT

D: TRBD1
V: TRBV29-1
size: -
J: TRBJ1-1
CDR3: CSVGQGLLPEAFF
DNA: TGCAGCGTTGGACAGGGTTTACTGCCTGAAGCTTTCTTT

D: -
V: TRBV27
size: -
J: TRBJ2-1
CDR3: CASSLQYPQGNEQFF
DNA: TGTGCCAGCAGTCTTCAATATCCCCAGGGGAATGAGCAGTTCTTC

D: -
V: TRBV28
size: -
J: TRBJ1-3
CDR3: CASSFTGSGNTIYF
DNA: TGTGCCAGCAGTTTTACAGGCTCTGGAAACACCATATATTTT

D: TRBD1
V: TRBV4-1
size: few
J: TRBJ1-4
CDR3: CASSQAPTGGQEKLFF
DNA: TGCGCCAGCAGCCAAGCCCCGACAGGGGGTCAAGAAAAACTGTTTTTT

D: -
V: TRBV5-1
size: -
J: TRBJ2-6
CDR3: CASSLAGSRSGANVLTF
DNA: TGCGCCAGCAGCTTGGCGGGGAGTAGATCTGGGGCCAACGTCCTGACTTTC

D: TRBD1
V: TRBV4-1
size: -
J: TRBJ2-5
CDR3: CASSQEGTEETQYF
DNA: TGCGCCAGCAGCCAAGAAGGGACAGAAGAGACCCAGTACTTC

D: -
V: TRBV12-3/TRBV12-4
size: -
J: TRBJ1-1
CDR3: CASSLVGGTEAFF
DNA: TGTGCCAGCAGTTTGGTAGGGGGCACTGAAGCTTTCTTT